The present TCR beta chain was sequenced within a study of blood T cells in healthy people across ages. This clonotype was recorded many times. There are 13 residues in the CDR3. Per the germline V gene, CDR1 is SGHAT and CDR2 is FQNNGV. The V gene lost 4 bases and the J gene lost 10 bases, with 14 bases spanning the gap. The second PCR ran roughly 7 to 12 cycles with a sample-barcoded 5' primer and J-beta primers. TCRdb fed the 5' RACE reads into MiXCR, producing one record per CDR3 protein. The sample includes hundreds of thousands of distinct CDR3 sequences, 52% of them seen just once. The sequencing sample was made of blood. This TCR was recovered from a woman older than 75 in good health. The chain carries TRBV11-2 and TRBJ2-1; D ambiguous. As DNA, the CDR3 is TGTGCCAGCAGCTATGGCTACCCGGGCGAGCAGTTCTTC. Protein product: CASSYGYPGEQFF.